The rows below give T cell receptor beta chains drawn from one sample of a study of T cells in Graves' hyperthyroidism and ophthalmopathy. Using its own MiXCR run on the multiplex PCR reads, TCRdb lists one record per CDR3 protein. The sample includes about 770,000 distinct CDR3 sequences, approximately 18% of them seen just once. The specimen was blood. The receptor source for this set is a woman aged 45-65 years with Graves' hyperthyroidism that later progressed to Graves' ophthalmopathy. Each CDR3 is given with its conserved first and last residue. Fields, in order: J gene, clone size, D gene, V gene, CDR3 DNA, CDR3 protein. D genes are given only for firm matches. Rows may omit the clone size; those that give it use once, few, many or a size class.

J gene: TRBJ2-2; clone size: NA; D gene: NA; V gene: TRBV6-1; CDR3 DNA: TGTGCCAGCATTGGACGGGGGACAGTGAACACCGGGGAGCTGTTTTTT; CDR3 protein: CASIGRGTVNTGELFF
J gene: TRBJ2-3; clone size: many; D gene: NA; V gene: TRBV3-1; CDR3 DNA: TGTGCCAGCAGCCAAGATTTGGGCTTCTACACAGATACGCAGTATTTT; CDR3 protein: CASSQDLGFYTDTQYF
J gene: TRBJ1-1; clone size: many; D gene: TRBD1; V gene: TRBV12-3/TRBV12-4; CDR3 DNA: TGTGCCAGCAGTTTTGGCGACAGGGCCTCCCCCGATTTCGCTGAAGCTTTCTTT; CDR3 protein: CASSFGDRASPDFAEAFF
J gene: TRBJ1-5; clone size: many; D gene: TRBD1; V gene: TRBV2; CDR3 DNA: TGTGCCAGCAGTCTAGGGGGCAGAGATAGCAATCAGCCCCAGCATTTT; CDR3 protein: CASSLGGRDSNQPQHF
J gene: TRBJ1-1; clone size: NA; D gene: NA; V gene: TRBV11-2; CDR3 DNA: TGTGCCAGCAGCTTAGATTGGGACACCTTGAACACTGAAGCTTTCTTT; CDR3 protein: CASSLDWDTLNTEAFF
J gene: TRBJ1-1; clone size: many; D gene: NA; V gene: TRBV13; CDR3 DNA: TGTGCCAGCAGCTGGGGTAACAACACTGAAGCTTTCTTT; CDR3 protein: CASSWGNNTEAFF
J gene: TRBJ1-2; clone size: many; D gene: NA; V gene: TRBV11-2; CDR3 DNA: TGTGCCAGCAGCTTTAACAGGGCGTTGGATGGCTACACCTTC; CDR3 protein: CASSFNRALDGYTF
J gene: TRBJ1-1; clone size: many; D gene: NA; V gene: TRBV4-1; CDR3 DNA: TGCGCCAGCAGCCAAGGAAAAGCAGGGACTGACACTGAAGCTTTCTTT; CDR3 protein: CASSQGKAGTDTEAFF
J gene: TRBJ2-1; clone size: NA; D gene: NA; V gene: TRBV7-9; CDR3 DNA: TGTGCCAGCCGCGGGCACATTGCGAGCTCCTACAATGAGCAGTTCTTC; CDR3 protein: CASRGHIASSYNEQFF
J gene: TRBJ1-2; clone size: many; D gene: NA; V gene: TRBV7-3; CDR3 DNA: TGTGCCAGCAGCTCAAGGCGGGATGGCTACACCTTC; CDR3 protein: CASSSRRDGYTF
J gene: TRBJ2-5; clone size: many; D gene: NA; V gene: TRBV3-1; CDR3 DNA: TGTGCCAGCAGCCAAGGGTCGGACGATGGCTACTTC; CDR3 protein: CASSQGSDDGYF
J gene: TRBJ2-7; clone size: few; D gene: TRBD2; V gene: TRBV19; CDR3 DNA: TGTGCCAGTAGTAGTCCTAGCGGCGAGAACGGTTACGAGCAGTACTTC; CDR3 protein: CASSSPSGENGYEQYF
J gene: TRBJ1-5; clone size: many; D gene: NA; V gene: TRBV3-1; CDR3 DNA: TGTGCCAGCAGCCACGACCTTAGCAATCAGCCCCAGCATTTT; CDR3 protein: CASSHDLSNQPQHF
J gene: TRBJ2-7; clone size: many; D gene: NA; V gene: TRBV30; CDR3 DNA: TGTGCCTGGAGTCTGGAACTAGGGATCTCCTACGAGCAGTACTTC; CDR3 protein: CAWSLELGISYEQYF
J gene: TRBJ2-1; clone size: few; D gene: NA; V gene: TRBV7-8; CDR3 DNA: TGTGCCAGCAGCGCAGAAACAGGGTATGACTACAATGAGCAGTTCTTC; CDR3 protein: CASSAETGYDYNEQFF
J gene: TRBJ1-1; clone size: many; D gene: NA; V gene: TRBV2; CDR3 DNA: TGTGCCAGCATGCCCAACTTGGGGGTCACTGAAGCTTTCTTT; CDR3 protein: CASMPNLGVTEAFF
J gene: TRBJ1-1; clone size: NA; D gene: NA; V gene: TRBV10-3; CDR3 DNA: TGTGCCATCAGTGAGTCGACGGCGGAGTCAGGCCAGGAAGCTTTCTTT; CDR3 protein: CAISESTAESGQEAFF
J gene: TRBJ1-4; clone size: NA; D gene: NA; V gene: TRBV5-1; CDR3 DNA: TGCGCCAGCACCCTAGAATGGGCAACTAATGAAAAACTGTTTTTT; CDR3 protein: CASTLEWATNEKLFF
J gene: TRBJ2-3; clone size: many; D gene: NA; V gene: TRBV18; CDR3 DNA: TGTGCCAGCTCACCGGCCGGGGGTACGGTTGTGGCAGATACGCAGTATTTT; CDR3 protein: CASSPAGGTVVADTQYF
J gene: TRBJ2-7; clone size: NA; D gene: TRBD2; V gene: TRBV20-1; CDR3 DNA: TGCAGTGCCGGGACTAGCGGGGGGGGATTCTACGAGCAGTACTTC; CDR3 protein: CSAGTSGGGFYEQYF
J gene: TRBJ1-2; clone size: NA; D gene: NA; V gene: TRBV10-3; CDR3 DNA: TGTGCCATCAGAGGAAGAGTCTATGGCTACACCTTC; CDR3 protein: CAIRGRVYGYTF
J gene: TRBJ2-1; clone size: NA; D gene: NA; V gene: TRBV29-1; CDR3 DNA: TGCAGCGTTATTCAACTCAATGAGCAGTTCTTC; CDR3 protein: CSVIQLNEQFF
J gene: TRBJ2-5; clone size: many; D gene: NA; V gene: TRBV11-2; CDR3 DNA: TGTGCCAGCAGCTTACAGTCCCTACCGGAGACCCAGTACTTC; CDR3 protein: CASSLQSLPETQYF
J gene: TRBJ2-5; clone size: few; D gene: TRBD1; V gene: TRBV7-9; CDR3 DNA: TGTGCCATCGACAGGGGAGTCCAAGAGACCCAGTACTTC; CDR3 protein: CAIDRGVQETQYF
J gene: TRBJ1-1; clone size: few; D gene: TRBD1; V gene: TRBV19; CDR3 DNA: TGTGCCAGCATAACCGACAGGGGAGGCACTGAAGCTTTCTTT; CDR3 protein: CASITDRGGTEAFF
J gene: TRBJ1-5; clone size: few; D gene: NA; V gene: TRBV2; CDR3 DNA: TGTGCCAGCAGTGAAGGACTGCGTAGCAATCAGCCCCAGCATTTT; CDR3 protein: CASSEGLRSNQPQHF
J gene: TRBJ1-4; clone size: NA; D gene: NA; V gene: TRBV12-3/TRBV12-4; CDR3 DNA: TGTGCCAGCAGTTTGGACGAATTCGCAACTAATGAAAAACTGTTTTTT; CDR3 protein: CASSLDEFATNEKLFF
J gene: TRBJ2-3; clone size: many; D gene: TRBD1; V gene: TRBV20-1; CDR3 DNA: TGCAGTGCTAGAGATCGGGACAGGGGTACAGATACGCAGTATTTT; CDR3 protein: CSARDRDRGTDTQYF
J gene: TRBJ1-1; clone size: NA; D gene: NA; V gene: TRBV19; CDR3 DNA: TGTGCCAGTAGTATTGGTACGGGGGCCTGGACTGAAGCTTTCTTT; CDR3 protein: CASSIGTGAWTEAFF
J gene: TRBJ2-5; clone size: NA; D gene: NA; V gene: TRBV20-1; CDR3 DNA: TGCAGTGCTAGAGTACAGCAAGAGACCCAGTACTTC; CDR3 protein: CSARVQQETQYF
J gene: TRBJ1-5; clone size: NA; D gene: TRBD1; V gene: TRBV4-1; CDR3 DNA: TGCGCCAGCAGCCAAGACAGGGGGCGCGACGATCAGCCCCAGCATTTT; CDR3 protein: CASSQDRGRDDQPQHF
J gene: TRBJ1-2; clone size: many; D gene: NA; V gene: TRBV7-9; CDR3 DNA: TGTGCCAGCAGCGTCGGAGTCGTCTATGGCTACACCTTC; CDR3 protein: CASSVGVVYGYTF
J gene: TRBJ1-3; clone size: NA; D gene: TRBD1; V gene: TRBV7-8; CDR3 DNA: TGTGCCAGCAGCTTCGATCCGGGACAGGCGGGAAACACCATATATTTT; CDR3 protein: CASSFDPGQAGNTIYF
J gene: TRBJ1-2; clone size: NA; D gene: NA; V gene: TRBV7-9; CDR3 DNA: TGTGCCAGCAGCAACACCCTAGTCGGGGCCTTTACGAAGAACTATGGCTACACCTTC; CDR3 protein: CASSNTLVGAFTKNYGYTF
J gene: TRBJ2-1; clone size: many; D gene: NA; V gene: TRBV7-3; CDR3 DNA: TGTGCCAGCAGCTTAACTCAGACATATAGCTATGAGCAGTTCTTC; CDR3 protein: CASSLTQTYSYEQFF
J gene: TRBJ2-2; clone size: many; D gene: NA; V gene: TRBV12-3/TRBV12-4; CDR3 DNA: TGTGCCAGCAGCCGGCCCCGAGGCGGGGAGAACACCGGGGAGCTGTTTTTT; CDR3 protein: CASSRPRGGENTGELFF
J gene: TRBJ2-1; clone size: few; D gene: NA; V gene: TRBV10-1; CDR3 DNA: TGCGCCAGCAGTGATCAGGCACCAGCCTACAATGAGCAGTTCTTC; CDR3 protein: CASSDQAPAYNEQFF